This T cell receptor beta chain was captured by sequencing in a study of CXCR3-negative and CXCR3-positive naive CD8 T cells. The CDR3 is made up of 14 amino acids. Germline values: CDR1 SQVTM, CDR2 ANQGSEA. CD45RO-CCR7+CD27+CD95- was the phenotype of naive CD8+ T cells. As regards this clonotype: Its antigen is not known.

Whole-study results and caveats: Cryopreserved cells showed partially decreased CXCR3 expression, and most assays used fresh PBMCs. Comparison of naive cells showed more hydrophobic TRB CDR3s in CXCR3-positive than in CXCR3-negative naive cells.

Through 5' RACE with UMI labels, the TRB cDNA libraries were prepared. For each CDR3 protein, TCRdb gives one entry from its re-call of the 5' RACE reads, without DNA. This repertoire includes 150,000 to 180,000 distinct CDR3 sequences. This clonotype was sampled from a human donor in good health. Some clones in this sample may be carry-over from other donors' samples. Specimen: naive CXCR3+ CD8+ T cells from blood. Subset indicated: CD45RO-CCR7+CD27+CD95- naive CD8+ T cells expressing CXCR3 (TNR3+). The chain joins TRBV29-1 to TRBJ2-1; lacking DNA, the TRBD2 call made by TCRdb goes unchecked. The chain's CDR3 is CSGCGTSGYNEQFF.